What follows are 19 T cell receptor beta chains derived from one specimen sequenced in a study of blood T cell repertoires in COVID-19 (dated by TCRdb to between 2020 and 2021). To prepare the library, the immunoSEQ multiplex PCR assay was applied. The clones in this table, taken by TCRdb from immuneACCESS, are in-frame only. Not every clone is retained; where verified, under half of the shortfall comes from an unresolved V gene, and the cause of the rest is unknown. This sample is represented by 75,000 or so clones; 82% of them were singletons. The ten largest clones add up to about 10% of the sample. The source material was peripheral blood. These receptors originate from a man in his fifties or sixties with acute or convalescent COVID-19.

Here the CDR3 reads CASSYVGGGRNIQYF. In nucleotides, the CDR3 is TGCGCCAGCAGCTATGTAGGCGGGGGGAGAAACATTCAGTACTTC. This chain joins TRBV5-1 and TRBJ2-4, with TRBD2 matching over 8 bases. Germline assignment: CDR1 SGHRS and CDR2 YFSETQ. Losses at the gene ends were 3 bases for V and 6 bases for J; bases not matched to a gene: 8. The CDR3 contains 15 residues.

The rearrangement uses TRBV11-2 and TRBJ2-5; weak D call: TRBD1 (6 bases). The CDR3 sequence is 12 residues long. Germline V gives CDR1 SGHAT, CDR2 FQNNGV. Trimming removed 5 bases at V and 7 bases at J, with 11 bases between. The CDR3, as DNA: TGTGCCAGCAGCATCTTGACAGGGACCCAGTACTTC. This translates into CASSILTGTQYF.

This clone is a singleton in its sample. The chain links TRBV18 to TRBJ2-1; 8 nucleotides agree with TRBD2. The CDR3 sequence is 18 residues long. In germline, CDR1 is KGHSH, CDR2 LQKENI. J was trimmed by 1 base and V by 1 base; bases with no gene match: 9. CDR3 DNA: TGTGCCAGCTCACCACAGGGTGCGAGCGGGAGTTCCTACAATGAGCAGTTCTTC. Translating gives CASSPQGASGSSYNEQFF. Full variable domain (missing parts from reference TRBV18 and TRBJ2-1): NAGVMQNPRHLVRRRGQEARLRCSPMKGHSHVYWYRQLPEEGLKFMVYLQKENIIDESGMPKERFSAEFPKEGPSILRIQQVVRGDSAAYFCASSPQGASGSSYNEQFFGPGTRLTVL.

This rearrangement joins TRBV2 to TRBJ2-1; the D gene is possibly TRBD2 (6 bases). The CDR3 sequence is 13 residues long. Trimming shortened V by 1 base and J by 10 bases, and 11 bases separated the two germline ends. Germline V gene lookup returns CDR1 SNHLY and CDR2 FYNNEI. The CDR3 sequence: CASSEVLAAEQFF. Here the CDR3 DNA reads TGTGCCAGCAGTGAAGTACTAGCAGCCGAGCAGTTCTTC. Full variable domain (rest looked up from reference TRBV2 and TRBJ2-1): EPEVTQTPSHQVTQMGQEVILRCVPISNHLYFYWYRQILGQKVEFLVSFYNNEISEKSEIFDDQFSVERPDGSNFTLKIRSTKLEDSAMYFCASSEVLAAEQFFGPGTRLTVL.

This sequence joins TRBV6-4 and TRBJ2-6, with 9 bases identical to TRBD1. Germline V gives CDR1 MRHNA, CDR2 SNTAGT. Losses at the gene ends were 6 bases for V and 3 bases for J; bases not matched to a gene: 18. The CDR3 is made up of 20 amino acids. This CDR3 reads CASRTEPWTGDPLGANVLTF. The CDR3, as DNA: TGTGCCAGCAGGACGGAACCATGGACAGGGGATCCTCTTGGGGCCAACGTCCTGACTTTC.

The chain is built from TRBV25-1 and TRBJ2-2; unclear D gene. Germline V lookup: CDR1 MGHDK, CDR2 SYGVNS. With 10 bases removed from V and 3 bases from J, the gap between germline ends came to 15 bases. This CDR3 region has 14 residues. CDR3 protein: CATRGIDYTGELFF. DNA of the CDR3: TGTGCCACCCGAGGAATCGATTACACCGGGGAGCTGTTTTTT.

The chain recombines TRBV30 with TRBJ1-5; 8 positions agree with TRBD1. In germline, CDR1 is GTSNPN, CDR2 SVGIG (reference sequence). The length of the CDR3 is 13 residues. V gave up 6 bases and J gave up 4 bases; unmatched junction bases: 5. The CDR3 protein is CACKGQENQPQHF. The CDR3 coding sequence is TGTGCCTGCAAGGGACAGGAAAATCAGCCCCAGCATTTT.

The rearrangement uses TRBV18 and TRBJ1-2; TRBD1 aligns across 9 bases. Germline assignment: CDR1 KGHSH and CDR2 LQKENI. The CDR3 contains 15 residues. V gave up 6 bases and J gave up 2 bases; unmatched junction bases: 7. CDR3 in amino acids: CASSETGGANYGYTF. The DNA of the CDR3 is TGTGCCAGCTCCGAGACAGGGGGGGCCAACTATGGCTACACCTTC.

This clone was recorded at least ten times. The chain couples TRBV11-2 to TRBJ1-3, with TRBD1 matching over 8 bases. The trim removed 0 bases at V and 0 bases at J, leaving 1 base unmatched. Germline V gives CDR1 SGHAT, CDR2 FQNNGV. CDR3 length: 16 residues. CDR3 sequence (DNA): TGTGCCAGCAGCTTAGAGGGACAGGTCTCTGGAAACACCATATATTTT. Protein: CASSLEGQVSGNTIYF.

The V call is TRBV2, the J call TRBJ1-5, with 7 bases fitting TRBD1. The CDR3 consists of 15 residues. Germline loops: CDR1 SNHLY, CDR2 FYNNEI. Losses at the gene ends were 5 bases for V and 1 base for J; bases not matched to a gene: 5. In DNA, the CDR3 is TGTGCCAGCAGTTACAGGGGTAGGAGCAATCAGCCCCAGCATTTT. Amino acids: CASSYRGRSNQPQHF.

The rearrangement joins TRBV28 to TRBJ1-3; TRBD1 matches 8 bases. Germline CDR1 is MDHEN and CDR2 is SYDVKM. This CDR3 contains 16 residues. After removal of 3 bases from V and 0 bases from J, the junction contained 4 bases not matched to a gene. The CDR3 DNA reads TGTGCCAGCAGTTTGGGGGGACAGGCCTCTGGAAACACCATATATTTT. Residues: CASSLGGQASGNTIYF.

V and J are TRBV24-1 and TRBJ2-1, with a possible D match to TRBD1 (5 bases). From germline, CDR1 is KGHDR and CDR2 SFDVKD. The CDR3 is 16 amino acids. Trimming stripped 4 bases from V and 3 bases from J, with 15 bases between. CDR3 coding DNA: TGTGCCACCAGTGACCCGGGCCCAAGGGGCTACAATGAGCAGTTCTTC. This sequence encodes CATSDPGPRGYNEQFF.

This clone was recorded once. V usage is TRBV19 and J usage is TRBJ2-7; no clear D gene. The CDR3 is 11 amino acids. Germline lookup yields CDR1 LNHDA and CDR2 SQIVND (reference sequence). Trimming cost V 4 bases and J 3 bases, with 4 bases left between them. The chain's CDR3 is CASSTYYEQYF. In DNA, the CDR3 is TGTGCCAGTAGTACCTACTACGAGCAGTACTTC. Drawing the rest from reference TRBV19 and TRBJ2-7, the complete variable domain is DGGITQSPKYLFRKEGQNVTLSCEQNLNHDAMYWYRQDPGQGLRLIYYSQIVNDFQKGDIAEGYSVSREKKESFPLTVTSAQKNPTAFYLCASSTYYEQYFGPGTRLTVT.

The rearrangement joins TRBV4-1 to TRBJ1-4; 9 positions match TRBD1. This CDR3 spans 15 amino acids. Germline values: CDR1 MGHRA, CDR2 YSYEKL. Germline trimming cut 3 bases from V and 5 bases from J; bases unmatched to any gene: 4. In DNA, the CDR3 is TGCGCCAGCAGCCAGTTAGGACAGGGGAATGAAAAACTGTTTTTT. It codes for CASSQLGQGNEKLFF.

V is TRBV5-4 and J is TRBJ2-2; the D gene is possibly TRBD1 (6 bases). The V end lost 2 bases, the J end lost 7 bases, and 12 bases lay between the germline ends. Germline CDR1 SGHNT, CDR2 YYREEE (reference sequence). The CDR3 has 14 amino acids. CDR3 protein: CASSFGQSVGELFF. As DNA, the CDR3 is TGTGCCAGCAGCTTTGGACAGTCCGTCGGGGAGCTGTTTTTT.

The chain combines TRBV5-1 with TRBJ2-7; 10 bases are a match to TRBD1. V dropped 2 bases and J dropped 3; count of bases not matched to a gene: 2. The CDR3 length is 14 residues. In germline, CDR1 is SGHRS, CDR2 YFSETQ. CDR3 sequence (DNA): TGCGCCAGCAGCTTCGGACAGGGGGGCTACGAGCAGTACTTC. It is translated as CASSFGQGGYEQYF.

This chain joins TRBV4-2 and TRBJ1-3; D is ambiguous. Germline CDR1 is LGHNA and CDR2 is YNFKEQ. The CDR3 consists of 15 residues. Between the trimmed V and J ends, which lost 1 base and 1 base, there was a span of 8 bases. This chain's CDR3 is CASSQAGRSGNTIYF. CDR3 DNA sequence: TGTGCCAGCAGCCAAGCTGGGCGATCTGGAAACACCATATATTTT.

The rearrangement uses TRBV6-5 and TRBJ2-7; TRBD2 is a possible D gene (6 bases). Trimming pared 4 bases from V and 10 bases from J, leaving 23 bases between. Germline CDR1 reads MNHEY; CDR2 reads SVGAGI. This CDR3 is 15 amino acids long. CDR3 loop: CASSSSQGLGSEQYF. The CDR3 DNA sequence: TGTGCCAGCAGTTCTTCTCAGGGACTTGGGTCCGAACAGTACTTC.

Here the CDR3 DNA reads TGTGCCAGCAGCCAGGGGCGCGGTCTGGCTACCTTC. Translated: CASSQGRGLATF. The chain is built from TRBV14 and TRBJ1-2; D perhaps matches TRBD1 (5 bases). The CDR3 spans 12 residues. Germline values: CDR1 SGHDN, CDR2 FVKESK. Trimming took 3 bases from V and 14 from J, leaving 16 bases between them. Together with reference TRBV14 and TRBJ1-2, the CDR3 gives the full variable domain: EAGVTQFPSHSVIEKGQTVTLRCDPISGHDNLYWYRRVMGKEIKFLLHFVKESKQDESGMPNNRFLAERTGGTYSTLKVQPAELEDSGVYFCASSQGRGLATFGSGTRLTVV.